These 2 T cell receptor beta chains share one sample of origin, sequenced in a study of T cells in tumors after PD-1 blockade. TCRdb's table, derived via immunoSEQ multiplex PCR, lists solely in-frame clones and lacks some. This repertoire shows almost 35,000 clones, roughly 73% found once; its top ten account for under 40%. Specimen: PBMCs, collected after anti-PD-1 treatment. The origin of the receptors is a human donor with basal cell carcinoma.

The count of this clone is one. This rearrangement joins TRBV9 to TRBJ2-2; the D is unclear. The V end lost 2 bases, the J end lost 7 bases, and 12 bases lay between the germline ends. The CDR3 spans 14 residues. Germline assignment: CDR1 SGDLS and CDR2 YYNGEE. This CDR3 is CASSVVESGGELFF. The CDR3, as DNA: TGTGCCAGCAGCGTGGTGGAATCCGGCGGGGAGCTGTTTTTT.

The chain links TRBV18 to TRBJ2-3, with TRBD2 matching 10 bases. Trimming took 2 bases from V and 9 from J; bases not matched to a gene: 11. The CDR3 consists of 16 residues. Germline V gives CDR1 KGHSH, CDR2 LQKENI. CDR3 in DNA: TGTGCCAGCTCACCAGTGGCTAGCGGGGGAGGTATCACGCAGTATTTT. It codes for CASSPVASGGGITQYF.